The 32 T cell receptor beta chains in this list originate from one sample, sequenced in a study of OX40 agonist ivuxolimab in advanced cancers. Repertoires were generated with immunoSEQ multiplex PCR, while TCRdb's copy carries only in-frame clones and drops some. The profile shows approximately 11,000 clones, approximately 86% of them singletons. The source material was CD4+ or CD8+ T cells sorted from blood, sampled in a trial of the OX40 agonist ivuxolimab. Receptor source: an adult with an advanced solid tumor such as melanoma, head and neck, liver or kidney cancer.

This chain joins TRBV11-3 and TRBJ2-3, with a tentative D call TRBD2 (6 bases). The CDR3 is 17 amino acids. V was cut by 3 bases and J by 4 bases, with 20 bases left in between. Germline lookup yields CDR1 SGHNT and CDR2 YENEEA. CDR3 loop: CASSFRTEGGAPDTQYF. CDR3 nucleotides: TGTGCCAGCAGCTTCCGCACGGAGGGCGGGGCCCCAGATACGCAGTATTTT. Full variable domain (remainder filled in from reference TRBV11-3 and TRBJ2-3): EAGVVQSPRYKIIEKKQPVAFWCNPISGHNTLYWYLQNLGQGPELLIRYENEEAVDDSQLPKDRFSAERLKGVDSTLKIQPAELGDSAVYLCASSFRTEGGAPDTQYFGPGTRLTVL.

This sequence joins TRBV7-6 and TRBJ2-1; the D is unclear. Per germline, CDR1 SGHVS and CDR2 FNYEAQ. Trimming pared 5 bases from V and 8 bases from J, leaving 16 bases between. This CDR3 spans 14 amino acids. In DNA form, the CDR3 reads TGTGCCAGCAGCAACCTCGAACAAGCCGATGAGCAGTTCTTC. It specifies CASSNLEQADEQFF.

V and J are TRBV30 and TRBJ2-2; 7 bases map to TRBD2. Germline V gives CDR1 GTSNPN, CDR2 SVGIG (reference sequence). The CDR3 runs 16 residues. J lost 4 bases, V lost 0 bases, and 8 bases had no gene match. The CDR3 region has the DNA TGTGCCTGGAGTGTGTGGGGGAGGGCCCCCACCGGGGAGCTGTTTTTT. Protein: CAWSVWGRAPTGELFF. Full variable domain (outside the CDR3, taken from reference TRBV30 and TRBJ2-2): SQTIHQWPATLVQPVGSPLSLECTVEGTSNPNLYWYRQAAGRGLQLLFYSVGIGQISSEVPQNLSASRPQDRQFILSSKKLLLSDSGFYLCAWSVWGRAPTGELFFGEGSRLTVL.

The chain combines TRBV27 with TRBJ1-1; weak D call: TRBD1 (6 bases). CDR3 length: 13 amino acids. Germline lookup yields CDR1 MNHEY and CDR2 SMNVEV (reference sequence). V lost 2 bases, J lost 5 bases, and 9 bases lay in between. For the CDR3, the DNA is TGTGCCAGCAGTTTAGGAAGGGGGACTGAAGCTTTCTTT. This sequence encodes CASSLGRGTEAFF.

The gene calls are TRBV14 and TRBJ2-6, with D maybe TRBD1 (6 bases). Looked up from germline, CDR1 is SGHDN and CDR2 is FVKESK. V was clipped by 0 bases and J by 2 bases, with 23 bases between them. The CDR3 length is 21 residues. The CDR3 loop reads CASSQDGRGIQVRTGANVLTF. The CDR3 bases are TGTGCCAGCAGCCAAGACGGCAGGGGCATCCAGGTCCGAACTGGGGCCAACGTCCTGACTTTC. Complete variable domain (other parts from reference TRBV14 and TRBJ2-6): EAGVTQFPSHSVIEKGQTVTLRCDPISGHDNLYWYRRVMGKEIKFLLHFVKESKQDESGMPNNRFLAERTGGTYSTLKVQPAELEDSGVYFCASSQDGRGIQVRTGANVLTFGAGSRLTVL.

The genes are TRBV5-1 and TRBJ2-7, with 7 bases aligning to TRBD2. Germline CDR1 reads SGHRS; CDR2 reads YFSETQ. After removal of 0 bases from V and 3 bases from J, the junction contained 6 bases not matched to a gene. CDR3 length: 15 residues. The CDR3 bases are TGCGCCAGCAGCTTGGAGGGCCAGCGGGGCTACGAGCAGTACTTC. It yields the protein CASSLEGQRGYEQYF.

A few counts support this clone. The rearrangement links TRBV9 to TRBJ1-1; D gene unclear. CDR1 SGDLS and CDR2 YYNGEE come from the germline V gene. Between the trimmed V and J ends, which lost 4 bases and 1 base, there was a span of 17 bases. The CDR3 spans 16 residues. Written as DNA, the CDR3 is TGTGCCAGCAGCCCGAGTTACCGACACCAGAACACTGAAGCTTTCTTT. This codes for CASSPSYRHQNTEAFF.

The CDR3 protein is CAWGGQGTNQPQHF. The CDR3 bases are TGTGCCTGGGGGGGACAGGGAACAAATCAGCCCCAGCATTTT. The V call is TRBV30, the J call TRBJ1-5; 9 nucleotides line up with TRBD1. The CDR3 loop spans 14 amino acids. Germline loops: CDR1 GTSNPN, CDR2 SVGIG (reference sequence). J gave up 4 bases and V 5 bases, and 6 bases lay outside the gene matches.

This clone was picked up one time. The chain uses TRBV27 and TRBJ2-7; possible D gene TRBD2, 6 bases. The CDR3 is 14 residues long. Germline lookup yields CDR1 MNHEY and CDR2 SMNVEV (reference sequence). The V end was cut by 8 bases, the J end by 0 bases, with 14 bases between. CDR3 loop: CASRGLTSSYEQYF. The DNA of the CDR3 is TGTGCCAGCCGTGGACTAACGAGCTCCTACGAGCAGTACTTC.

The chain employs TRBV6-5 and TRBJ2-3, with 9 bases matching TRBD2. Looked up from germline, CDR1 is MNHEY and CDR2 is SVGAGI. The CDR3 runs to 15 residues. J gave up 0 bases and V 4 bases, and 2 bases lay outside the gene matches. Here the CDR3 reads CASSSTSGSTDTQYF. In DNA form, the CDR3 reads TGTGCCAGCAGTTCCACTAGCGGGAGCACAGATACGCAGTATTTT.

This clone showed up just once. The CDR3 DNA is TGTGCCAGCCCCAGCTACCGGCCCGGCGGTCAACAGACCCAGTACTTC. It yields the protein CASPSYRPGGQQTQYF. The chain is built from TRBV2 and TRBJ2-5; D remains ambiguous. The CDR3 has 16 amino acids. Deletions cut 8 bases from V and 6 bases from J, with 25 bases between. CDR1 is SNHLY and CDR2 is FYNNEI in the germline V gene.

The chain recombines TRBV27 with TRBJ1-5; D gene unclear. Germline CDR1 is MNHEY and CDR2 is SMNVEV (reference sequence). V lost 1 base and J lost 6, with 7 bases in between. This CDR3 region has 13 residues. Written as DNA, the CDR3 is TGTGCCAGCAGTTTATGGGAAGGTCAGCCCCAGCATTTT. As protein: CASSLWEGQPQHF.

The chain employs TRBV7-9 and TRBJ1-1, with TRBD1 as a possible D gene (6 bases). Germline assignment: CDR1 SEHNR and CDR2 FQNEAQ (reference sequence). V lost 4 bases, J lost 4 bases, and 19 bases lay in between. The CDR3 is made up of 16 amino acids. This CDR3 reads CASSSVLGGQGTEAFF. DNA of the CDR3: TGTGCCAGCAGCTCAGTCCTCGGGGGGCAGGGCACTGAAGCTTTCTTT.

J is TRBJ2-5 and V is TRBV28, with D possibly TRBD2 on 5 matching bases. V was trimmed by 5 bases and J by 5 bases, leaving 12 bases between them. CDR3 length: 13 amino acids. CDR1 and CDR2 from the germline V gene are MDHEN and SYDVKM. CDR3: CASSPWSGETQYF. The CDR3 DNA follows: TGTGCCAGCAGTCCCTGGTCGGGGGAGACCCAGTACTTC.

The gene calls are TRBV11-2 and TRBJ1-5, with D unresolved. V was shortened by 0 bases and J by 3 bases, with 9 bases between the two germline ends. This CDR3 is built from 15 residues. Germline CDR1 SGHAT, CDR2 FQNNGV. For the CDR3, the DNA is TGTGCCAGCAGCTTAGATCTTACGGCCAATCAGCCCCAGCATTTT. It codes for CASSLDLTANQPQHF.

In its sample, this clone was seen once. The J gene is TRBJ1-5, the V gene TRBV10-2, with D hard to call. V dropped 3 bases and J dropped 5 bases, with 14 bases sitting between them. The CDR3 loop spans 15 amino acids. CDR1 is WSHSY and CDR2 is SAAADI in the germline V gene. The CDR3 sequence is CASSDSPGDDQPQHF. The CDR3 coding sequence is TGCGCCAGCAGTGACTCACCCGGGGATGATCAGCCCCAGCATTTT.

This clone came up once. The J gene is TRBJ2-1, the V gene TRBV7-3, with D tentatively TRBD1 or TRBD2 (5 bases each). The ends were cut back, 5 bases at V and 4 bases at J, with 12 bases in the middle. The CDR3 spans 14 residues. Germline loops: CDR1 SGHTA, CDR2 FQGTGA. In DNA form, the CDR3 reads TGTGCCAGCAGCCCCGTTGGGGGATACAATGAGCAGTTCTTC. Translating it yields CASSPVGGYNEQFF.

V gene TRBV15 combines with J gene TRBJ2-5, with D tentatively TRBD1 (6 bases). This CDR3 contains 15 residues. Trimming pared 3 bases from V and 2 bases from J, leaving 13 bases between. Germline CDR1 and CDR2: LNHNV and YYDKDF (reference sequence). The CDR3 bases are TGTGCCACCAGCAGTGTATACAGGGTTCAAGAGACCCAGTACTTC. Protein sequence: CATSSVYRVQETQYF.

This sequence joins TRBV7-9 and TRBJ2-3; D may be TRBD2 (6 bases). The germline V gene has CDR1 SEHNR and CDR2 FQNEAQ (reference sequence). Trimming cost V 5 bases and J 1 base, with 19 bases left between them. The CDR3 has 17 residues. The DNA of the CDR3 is TGTGCCAGCAGCGCCCCCGAGCTTAGCGGTCGCACAGATACGCAGTATTTT. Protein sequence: CASSAPELSGRTDTQYF.

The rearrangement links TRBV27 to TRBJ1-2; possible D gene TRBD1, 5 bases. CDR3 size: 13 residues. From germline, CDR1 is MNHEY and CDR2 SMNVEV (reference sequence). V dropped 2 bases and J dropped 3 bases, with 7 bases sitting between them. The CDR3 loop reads CASSLAGDYGYTF. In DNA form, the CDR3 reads TGTGCCAGCAGTTTAGCGGGGGACTATGGCTACACCTTC.

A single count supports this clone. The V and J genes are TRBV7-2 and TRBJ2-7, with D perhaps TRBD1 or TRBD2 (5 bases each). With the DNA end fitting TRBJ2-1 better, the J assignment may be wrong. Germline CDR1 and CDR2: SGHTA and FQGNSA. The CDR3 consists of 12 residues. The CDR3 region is CASSPPGTEQFF. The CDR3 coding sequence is TGTGCCAGCAGCCCCCCGGGGACTGAGCAGTTCTTC.

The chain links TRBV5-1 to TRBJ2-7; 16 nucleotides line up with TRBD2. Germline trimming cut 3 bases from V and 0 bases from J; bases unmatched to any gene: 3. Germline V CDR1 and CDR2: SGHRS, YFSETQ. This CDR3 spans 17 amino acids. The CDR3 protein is CASSSGTSGRVSYEQYF. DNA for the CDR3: TGCGCCAGCAGCTCCGGGACTAGCGGGAGGGTCTCCTACGAGCAGTACTTC.

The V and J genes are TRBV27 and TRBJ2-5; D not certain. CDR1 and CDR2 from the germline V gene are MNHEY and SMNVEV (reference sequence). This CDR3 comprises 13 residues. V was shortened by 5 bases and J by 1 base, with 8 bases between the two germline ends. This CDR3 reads CASSPLFQETQYF. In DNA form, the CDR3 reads TGTGCCAGCAGTCCCCTCTTCCAAGAGACCCAGTACTTC.

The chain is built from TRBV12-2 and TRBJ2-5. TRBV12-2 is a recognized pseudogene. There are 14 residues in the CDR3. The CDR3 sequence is CARWKRAEAETQYF. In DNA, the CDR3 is TGTGCAAGATGGAAAAGGGCCGAGGCTGAGACCCAGTACTTC.

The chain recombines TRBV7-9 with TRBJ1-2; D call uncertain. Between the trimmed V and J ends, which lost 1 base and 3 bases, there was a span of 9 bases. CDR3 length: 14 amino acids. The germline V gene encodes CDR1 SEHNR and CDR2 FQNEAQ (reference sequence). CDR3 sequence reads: CASSLELLYYGYTF. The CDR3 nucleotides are TGTGCCAGCAGCTTAGAACTCCTATACTATGGCTACACCTTC.

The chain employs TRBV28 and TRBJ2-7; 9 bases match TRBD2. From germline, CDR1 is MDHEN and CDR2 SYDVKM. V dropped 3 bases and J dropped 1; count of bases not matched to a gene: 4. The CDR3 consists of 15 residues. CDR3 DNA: TGTGCCAGCAGTTTCCCGACTAGCGGTTCCTACGAGCAGTACTTC. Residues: CASSFPTSGSYEQYF.

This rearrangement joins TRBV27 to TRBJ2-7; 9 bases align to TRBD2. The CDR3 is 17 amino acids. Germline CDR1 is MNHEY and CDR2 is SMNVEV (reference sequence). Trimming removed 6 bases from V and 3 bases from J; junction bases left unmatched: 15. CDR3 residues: CASSQIGVAGVDYEQYF. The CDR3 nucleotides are TGTGCCAGCAGCCAGATCGGGGTAGCGGGAGTTGACTACGAGCAGTACTTC.

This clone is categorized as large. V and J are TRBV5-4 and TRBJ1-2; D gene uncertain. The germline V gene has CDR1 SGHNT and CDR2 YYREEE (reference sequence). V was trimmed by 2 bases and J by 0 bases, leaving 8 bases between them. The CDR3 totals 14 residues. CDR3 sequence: CASSLDGSNYGYTF. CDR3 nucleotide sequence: TGTGCCAGCAGCTTAGACGGATCTAACTATGGCTACACCTTC.

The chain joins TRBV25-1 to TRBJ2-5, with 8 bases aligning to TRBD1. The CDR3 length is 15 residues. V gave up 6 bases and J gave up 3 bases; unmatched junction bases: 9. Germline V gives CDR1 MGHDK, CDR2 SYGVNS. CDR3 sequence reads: CASRVTGDQEETQYF. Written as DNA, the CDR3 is TGTGCCAGCAGAGTGACAGGGGACCAAGAAGAGACCCAGTACTTC.

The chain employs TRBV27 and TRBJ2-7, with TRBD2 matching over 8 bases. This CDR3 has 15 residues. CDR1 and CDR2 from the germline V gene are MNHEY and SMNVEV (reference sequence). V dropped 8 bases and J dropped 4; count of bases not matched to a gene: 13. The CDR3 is CASRGGASGNYEQYF. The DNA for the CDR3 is TGTGCCAGCCGGGGGGGGGCTAGCGGAAATTACGAGCAGTACTTC.

This chain's CDR3 is CSVETTDTQYF. Written as DNA, the CDR3 is TGCAGCGTAGAAACCACAGATACGCAGTATTTT. This sequence joins TRBV29-1 and TRBJ2-3; D not resolved. The CDR3 is 11 residues long. Trimming stripped 6 bases from V and 2 bases from J, with 6 bases between. Germline V gene data show CDR1 as SQVTM and CDR2 as ANQGSEA.

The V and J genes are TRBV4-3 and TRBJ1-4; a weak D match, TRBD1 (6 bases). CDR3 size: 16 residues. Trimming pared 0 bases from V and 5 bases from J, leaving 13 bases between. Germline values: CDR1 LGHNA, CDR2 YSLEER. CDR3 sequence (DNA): TGCGCCAGCAGCCAAGATAGGTACAGGGCGAATGAAAAACTGTTTTTT. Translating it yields CASSQDRYRANEKLFF.